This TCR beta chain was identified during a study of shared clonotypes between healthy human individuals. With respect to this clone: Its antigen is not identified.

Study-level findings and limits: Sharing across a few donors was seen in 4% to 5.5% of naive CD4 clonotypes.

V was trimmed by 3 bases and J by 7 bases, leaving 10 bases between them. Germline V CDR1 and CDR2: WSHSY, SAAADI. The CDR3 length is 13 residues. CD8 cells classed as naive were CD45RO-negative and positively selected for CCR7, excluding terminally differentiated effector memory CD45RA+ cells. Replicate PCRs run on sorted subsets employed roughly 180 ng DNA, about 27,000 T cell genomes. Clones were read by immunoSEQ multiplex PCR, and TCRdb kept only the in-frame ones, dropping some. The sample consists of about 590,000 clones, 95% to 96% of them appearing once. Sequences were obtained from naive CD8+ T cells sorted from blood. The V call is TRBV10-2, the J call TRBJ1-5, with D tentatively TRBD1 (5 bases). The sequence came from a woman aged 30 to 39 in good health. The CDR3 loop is CASSEPGVQPQHF. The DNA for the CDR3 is TGCGCCAGCAGTGAACCGGGGGTACAGCCCCAGCATTTT.